This passage covers 18 T cell receptor beta chains from one sample sequenced in a study of cytomegalovirus exposure and HLA in healthy donors. Amplification used 60 Vbeta primers and 13 Jbeta primers. The assay was immunoSEQ multiplex PCR, and TCRdb's table has in-frame clones only and misses some. In the table there are about 150,000 clones, about 80% of which are singletons. The sample consisted of PBMCs. The receptors stem from a young man in good health and CMV-seropositive.

The J gene is TRBJ2-1, the V gene TRBV28; a possible D gene is TRBD2 (6 bases). The germline V and J ends were trimmed by 3 bases and 5 bases, with 14 bases remaining between them. The CDR3 totals 15 residues. The germline gives CDR1 MDHEN, CDR2 SYDVKM. The CDR3 sequence is CASSFHSGGDNEQFF. CDR3 coding DNA: TGTGCCAGCAGTTTTCATAGCGGAGGCGACAATGAGCAGTTCTTC.

The J gene is TRBJ1-2, the V gene TRBV29-1, with a tentative D call TRBD1 (5 bases). Trimming removed 3 bases at V and 2 bases at J, with 13 bases between. The CDR3 has 14 amino acids. Per the germline V gene, CDR1 is SQVTM and CDR2 is ANQGSEA. This chain's CDR3 is CSVEESPGNYGYTF. Written as DNA, the CDR3 is TGCAGCGTTGAGGAGTCTCCAGGGAACTATGGCTACACCTTC.

J is TRBJ1-2 and V is TRBV6-5; D is uncertain. There are 15 residues in the CDR3. The ends were cut back, 5 bases at V and 2 bases at J, with 15 bases in the middle. Germline assignment: CDR1 MNHEY and CDR2 SVGAGI. The CDR3: CASSQTPTGNYGYTF. In DNA form, the CDR3 reads TGTGCCAGCAGTCAAACGCCGACGGGAAACTATGGCTACACCTTC.

This clone occurred a few times. The chain uses TRBV27 and TRBJ2-7; 7 bases agree with TRBD2. The CDR3 runs 15 residues. Germline V gene sequence: CDR1 MNHEY, CDR2 SMNVEV (reference sequence). V gave up 0 bases and J gave up 3 bases; unmatched junction bases: 5. DNA of the CDR3: TGTGCCAGCAGTTTATCGGGCGGGAGACGCTACGAGCAGTACTTC. It is translated as CASSLSGGRRYEQYF.

This clone appeared a few times. The V and J genes are TRBV7-9 and TRBJ1-4; possibly TRBD1 for D (5 bases). The germline gives CDR1 SEHNR, CDR2 FQNEAQ (reference sequence). This CDR3 is 15 amino acids long. V was shortened by 5 bases and J by 5 bases, with 15 bases between the two germline ends. CDR3 sequence: CASSTTDRANEKLFF. CDR3 bases: TGTGCCAGCAGCACAACAGACAGAGCCAATGAAAAACTGTTTTTT.

The chain couples TRBV4-2 to TRBJ2-1, with TRBD2 identical over 7 bases. The V segment lost 0 bases and the J segment 2 bases; nucleotides outside the gene matches: 7. The germline gives CDR1 LGHNA, CDR2 YNFKEQ. This CDR3 region has 17 residues. The CDR3 loop is CASSQDRSAGAYNEQFF. In nucleotides, the CDR3 is TGTGCCAGCAGCCAAGATCGGTCTGCGGGAGCCTACAATGAGCAGTTCTTC.

The chain joins TRBV5-1 to TRBJ2-7, with D unresolved. The CDR3 has 16 amino acids. From germline, CDR1 is SGHRS and CDR2 YFSETQ. The V end lost 0 bases, the J end lost 0 bases, and 13 bases lay between the germline ends. DNA for the CDR3: TGCGCCAGCAGCTTGGGTGTCGGTCAAAGCTCCTACGAGCAGTACTTC. Translation gives CASSLGVGQSSYEQYF.

The chain recombines TRBV5-1 with TRBJ2-3; 11 bases match TRBD1. This CDR3 is built from 14 residues. The junction had 3 bases not matched to a gene; V was cut back by 4 bases and J by 5 bases. Germline V lookup: CDR1 SGHRS, CDR2 YFSETQ. The chain's CDR3 is CASSLGTGGDTQYF. As DNA, the CDR3 is TGCGCCAGCAGCCTAGGGACAGGGGGAGATACGCAGTATTTT.

V is TRBV4-2 and J is TRBJ2-1; D unresolved. V lost 2 bases, J lost 5 bases, and 10 bases lay in between. The V gene's germline CDR1 is LGHNA and CDR2 YNFKEQ. CDR3 length: 14 residues. The CDR3 bases are TGTGCCAGCAGCCAATTGCGATCGGACAATGAGCAGTTCTTC. Amino acid sequence: CASSQLRSDNEQFF.

This clone has a handful of counts. The chain joins TRBV5-6 to TRBJ2-5; TRBD1 agrees at 7 bases. After removal of 7 bases from V and 1 base from J, the junction contained 4 bases not matched to a gene. Germline V gene lookup returns CDR1 SGHDT and CDR2 YYEEEE. The CDR3 length is 13 residues. Written as DNA, the CDR3 is TGTGCCAGCGGCCGGGACAGCCAAGAGACCCAGTACTTC. Translated: CASGRDSQETQYF.

The chain has TRBV25-1 and TRBJ2-1; 7 bases are shared with TRBD1. CDR3 length: 16 amino acids. Germline CDR1 MGHDK, CDR2 SYGVNS. J gave up 4 bases and V 5 bases, and 11 bases lay outside the gene matches. The CDR3 protein is CASSQTGTARYNEQFF. CDR3 bases: TGTGCCAGCAGTCAAACCGGGACAGCCCGGTACAATGAGCAGTTCTTC.

The rearrangement links TRBV28 to TRBJ1-1; no clear D. The V gene's germline CDR1 is MDHEN and CDR2 SYDVKM. With 7 bases removed from V and 1 base from J, the gap between germline ends came to 13 bases. The CDR3 covers 14 residues. The CDR3 here is CASIEGGGNTEAFF. In nucleotides, the CDR3 is TGTGCCAGCATCGAAGGAGGAGGGAACACTGAAGCTTTCTTT.

The CDR3 is CASSILGKDRGRREQFF. The CDR3 DNA reads TGTGCCAGTAGTATTCTAGGCAAGGACAGGGGGCGCAGAGAGCAGTTCTTC. This chain links TRBV19 with TRBJ2-1; 11 bases agree with TRBD1. The CDR3 loop spans 17 amino acids. Germline CDR1 LNHDA, CDR2 SQIVND (reference sequence). V was clipped by 3 bases and J by 10 bases; unmatched bases: 14.

The chain combines TRBV28 with TRBJ1-2; tentatively, D is TRBD1 (6 bases). V was trimmed by 7 bases and J by 9 bases, leaving 15 bases between them. Germline-derived CDR1 and CDR2 are MDHEN and SYDVKM. The CDR3 has 12 residues. Here the CDR3 DNA reads TGTGCCAGCACCCTCCCAGGGGTGAGCTACACCTTC. Translated, it gives CASTLPGVSYTF.

This clone has a single count. The chain uses TRBV28 and TRBJ2-1; perhaps TRBD2 as D (7 bases). V was pared by 5 bases and J by 4 bases, with 21 bases between. Germline assignment: CDR1 MDHEN and CDR2 SYDVKM. This CDR3 contains 17 residues. DNA of the CDR3: TGTGCCAGCAGTATACATACCAGGCGGGGGCCTTACAATGAGCAGTTCTTC. This codes for CASSIHTRRGPYNEQFF. Using reference TRBV28 and TRBJ2-1 for the parts outside the CDR3, the full variable domain is DVKVTQSSRYLVKRTGEKVFLECVQDMDHENMFWYRQDPGLGLRLIYFSYDVKMKEKGDIPEGYSVSREKKERFSLILESASTNQTSMYLCASSIHTRRGPYNEQFFGPGTRLTVL.

The gene calls are TRBV30 and TRBJ2-7; TRBD2 is a possible D gene (6 bases). The CDR3 is 15 residues long. Deletions cut 0 bases from V and 6 bases from J, with 18 bases between. Germline V gene data show CDR1 as GTSNPN and CDR2 as SVGIG (reference sequence). This CDR3 is CAWSVSWGEDAEQYF. CDR3 nucleotide sequence: TGTGCCTGGAGTGTCTCTTGGGGGGAGGACGCCGAGCAGTACTTC.

This clone showed up just a few times. V gene TRBV19 combines with J gene TRBJ1-1; 8 bases map to TRBD1. The CDR3 sequence is 15 residues long. CDR1 is LNHDA, CDR2 SQIVND, per germline (reference sequence). After removal of 7 bases from V and 4 bases from J, the junction contained 11 bases not matched to a gene. The chain's CDR3 is CASTPPRGRGTEAFF. The DNA for the CDR3 is TGTGCCAGTACCCCTCCCAGGGGGCGAGGCACTGAAGCTTTCTTT.

The chain recombines TRBV2 with TRBJ2-7, with 7 bases that match TRBD1. The ends lost 5 bases at V and 5 bases at J; junction bases unmatched: 18. The CDR3 runs to 17 residues. The germline gives CDR1 SNHLY, CDR2 FYNNEI. Here the CDR3 DNA reads TGTGCCAGCAGTTTTGACGGACGACAGGGAGAGGGGAACGAGCAGTACTTC. The encoded protein is CASSFDGRQGEGNEQYF.